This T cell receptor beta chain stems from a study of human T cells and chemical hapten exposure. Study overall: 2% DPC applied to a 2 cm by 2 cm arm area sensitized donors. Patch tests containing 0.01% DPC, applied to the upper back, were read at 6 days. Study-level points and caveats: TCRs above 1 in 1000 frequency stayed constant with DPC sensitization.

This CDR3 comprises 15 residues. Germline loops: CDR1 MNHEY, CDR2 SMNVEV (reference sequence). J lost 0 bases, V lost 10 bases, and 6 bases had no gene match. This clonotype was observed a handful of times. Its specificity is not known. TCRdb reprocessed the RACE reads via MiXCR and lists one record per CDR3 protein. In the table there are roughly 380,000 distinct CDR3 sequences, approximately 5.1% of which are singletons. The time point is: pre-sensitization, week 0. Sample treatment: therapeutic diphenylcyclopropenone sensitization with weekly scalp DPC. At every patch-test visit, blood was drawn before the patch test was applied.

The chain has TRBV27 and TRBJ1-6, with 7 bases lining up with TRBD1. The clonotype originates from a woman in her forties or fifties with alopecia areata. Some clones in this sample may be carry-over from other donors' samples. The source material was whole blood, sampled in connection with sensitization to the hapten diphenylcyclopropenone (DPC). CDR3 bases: TGTGCCACCATGGACAGGAGCTCCTATAATTCACCCCTCCACTTT. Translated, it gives CATMDRSSYNSPLHF.